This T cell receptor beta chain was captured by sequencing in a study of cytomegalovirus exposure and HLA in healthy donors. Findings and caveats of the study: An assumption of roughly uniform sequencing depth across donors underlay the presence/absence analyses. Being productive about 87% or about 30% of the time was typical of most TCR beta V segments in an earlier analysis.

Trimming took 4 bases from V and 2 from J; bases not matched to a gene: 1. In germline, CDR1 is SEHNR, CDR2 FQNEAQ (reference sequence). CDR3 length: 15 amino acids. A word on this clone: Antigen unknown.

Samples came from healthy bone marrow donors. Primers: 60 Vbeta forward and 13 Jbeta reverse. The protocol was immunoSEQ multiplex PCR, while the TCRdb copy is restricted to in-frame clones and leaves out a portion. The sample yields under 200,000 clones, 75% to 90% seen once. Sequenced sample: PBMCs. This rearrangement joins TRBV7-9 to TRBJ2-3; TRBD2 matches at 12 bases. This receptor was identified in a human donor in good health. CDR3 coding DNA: TGTGCCAGCAGCTCTAGCGGGGGGGACACAGATACGCAGTATTTT. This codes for CASSSSGGDTDTQYF.